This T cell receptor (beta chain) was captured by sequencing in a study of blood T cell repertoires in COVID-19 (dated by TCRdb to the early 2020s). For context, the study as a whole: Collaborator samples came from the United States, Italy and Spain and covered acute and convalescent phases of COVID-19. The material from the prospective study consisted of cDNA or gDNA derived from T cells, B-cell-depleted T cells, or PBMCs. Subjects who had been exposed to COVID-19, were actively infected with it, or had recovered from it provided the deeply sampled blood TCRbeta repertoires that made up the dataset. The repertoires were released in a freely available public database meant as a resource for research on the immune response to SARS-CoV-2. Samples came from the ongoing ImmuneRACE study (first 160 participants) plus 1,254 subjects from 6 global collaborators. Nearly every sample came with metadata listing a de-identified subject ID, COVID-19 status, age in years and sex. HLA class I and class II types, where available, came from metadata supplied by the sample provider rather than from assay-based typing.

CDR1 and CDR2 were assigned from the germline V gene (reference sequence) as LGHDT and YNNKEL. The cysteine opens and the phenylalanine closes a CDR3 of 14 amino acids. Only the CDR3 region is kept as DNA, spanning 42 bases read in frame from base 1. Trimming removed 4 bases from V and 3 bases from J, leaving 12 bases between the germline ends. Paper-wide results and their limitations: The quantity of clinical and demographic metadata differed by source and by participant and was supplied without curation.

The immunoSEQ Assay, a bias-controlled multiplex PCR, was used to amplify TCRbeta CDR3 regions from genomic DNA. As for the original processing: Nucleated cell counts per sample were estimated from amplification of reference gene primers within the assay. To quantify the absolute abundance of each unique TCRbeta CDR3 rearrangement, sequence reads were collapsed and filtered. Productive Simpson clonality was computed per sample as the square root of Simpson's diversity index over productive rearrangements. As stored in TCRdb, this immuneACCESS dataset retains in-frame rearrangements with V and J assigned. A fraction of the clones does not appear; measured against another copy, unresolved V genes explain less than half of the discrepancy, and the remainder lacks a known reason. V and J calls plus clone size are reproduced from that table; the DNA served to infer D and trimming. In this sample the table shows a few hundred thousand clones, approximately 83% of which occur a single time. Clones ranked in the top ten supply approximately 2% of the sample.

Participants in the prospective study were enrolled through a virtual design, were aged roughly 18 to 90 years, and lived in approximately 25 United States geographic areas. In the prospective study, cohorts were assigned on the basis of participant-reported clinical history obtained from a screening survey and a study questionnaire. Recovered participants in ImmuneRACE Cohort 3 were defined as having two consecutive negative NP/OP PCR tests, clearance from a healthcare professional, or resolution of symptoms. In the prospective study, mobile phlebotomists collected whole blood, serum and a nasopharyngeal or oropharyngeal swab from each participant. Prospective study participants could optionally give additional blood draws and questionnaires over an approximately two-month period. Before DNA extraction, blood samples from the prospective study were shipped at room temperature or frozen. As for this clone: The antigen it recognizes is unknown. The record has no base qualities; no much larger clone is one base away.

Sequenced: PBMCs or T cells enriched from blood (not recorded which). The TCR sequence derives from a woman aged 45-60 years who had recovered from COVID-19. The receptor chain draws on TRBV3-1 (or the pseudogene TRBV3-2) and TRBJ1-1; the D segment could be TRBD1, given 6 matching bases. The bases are TGTGCCAGCAGCCGCAGGCAGGGGCACACTGAAGCTTTCTTT. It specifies CASSRRQGHTEAFF.